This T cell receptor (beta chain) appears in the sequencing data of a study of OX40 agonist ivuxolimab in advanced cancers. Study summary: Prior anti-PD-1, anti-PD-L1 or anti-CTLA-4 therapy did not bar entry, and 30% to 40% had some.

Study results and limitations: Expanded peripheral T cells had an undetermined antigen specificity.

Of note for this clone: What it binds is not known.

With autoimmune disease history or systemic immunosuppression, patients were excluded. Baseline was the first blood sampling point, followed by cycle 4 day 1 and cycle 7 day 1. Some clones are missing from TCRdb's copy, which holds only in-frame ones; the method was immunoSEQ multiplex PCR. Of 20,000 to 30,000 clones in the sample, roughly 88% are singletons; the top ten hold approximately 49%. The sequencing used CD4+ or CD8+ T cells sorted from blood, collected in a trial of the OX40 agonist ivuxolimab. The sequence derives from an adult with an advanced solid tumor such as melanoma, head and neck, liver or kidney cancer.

In nucleotides, the CDR3 is TGTGCCAGCAGCCAAGTCTCCGGGACTAGCGGGGTTGGGGTGAAGACCCAGTACTTC. This sequence encodes CASSQVSGTSGVGVKTQYF. The J gene is TRBJ2-5, the V gene TRBV14; 13 bases match TRBD2. The CDR3 is made up of 19 amino acids. Germline V gene data show CDR1 as SGHDN and CDR2 as FVKESK. The trim removed 1 base at V and 6 bases at J, leaving 14 bases unmatched.